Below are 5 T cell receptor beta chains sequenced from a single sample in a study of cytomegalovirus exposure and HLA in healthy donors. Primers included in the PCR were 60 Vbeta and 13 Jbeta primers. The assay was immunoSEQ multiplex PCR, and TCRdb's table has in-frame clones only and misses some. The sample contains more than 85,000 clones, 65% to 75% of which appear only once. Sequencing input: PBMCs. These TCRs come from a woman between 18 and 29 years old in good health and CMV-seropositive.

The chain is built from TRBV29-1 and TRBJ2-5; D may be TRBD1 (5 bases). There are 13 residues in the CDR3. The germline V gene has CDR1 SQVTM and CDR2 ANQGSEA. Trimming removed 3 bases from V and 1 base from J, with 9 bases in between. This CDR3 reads CSVEKGRQETQYF. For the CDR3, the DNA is TGCAGCGTTGAGAAGGGGCGCCAAGAGACCCAGTACTTC.

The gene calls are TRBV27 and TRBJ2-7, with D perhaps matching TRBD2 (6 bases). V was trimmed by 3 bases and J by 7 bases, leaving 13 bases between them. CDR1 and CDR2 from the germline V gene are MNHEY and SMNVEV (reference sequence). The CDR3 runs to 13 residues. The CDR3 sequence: CASSLTGVEEQYF. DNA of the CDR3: TGTGCCAGCAGTTTGACGGGAGTTGAAGAGCAGTACTTC.

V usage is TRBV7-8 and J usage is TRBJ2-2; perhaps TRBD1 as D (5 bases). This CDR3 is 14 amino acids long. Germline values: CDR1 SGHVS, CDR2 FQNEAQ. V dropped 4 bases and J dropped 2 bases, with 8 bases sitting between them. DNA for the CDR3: TGTGCCAGCAGCTCCAGGGTCAACACCGGGGAGCTGTTTTTT. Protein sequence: CASSSRVNTGELFF.

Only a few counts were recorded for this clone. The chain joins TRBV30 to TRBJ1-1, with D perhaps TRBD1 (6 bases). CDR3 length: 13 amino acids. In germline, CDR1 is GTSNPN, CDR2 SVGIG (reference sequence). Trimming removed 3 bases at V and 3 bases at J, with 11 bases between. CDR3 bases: TGTGCCTGGAGCGTACAGGGTGACACTGAAGCTTTCTTT. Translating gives CAWSVQGDTEAFF.

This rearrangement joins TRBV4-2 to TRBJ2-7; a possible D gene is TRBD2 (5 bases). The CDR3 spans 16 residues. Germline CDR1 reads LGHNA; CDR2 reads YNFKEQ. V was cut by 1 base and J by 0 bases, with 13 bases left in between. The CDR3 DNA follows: TGTGCCAGCAGCCAAGTCAACCGAGCGGACTCCTACGAGCAGTACTTC. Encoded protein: CASSQVNRADSYEQYF.